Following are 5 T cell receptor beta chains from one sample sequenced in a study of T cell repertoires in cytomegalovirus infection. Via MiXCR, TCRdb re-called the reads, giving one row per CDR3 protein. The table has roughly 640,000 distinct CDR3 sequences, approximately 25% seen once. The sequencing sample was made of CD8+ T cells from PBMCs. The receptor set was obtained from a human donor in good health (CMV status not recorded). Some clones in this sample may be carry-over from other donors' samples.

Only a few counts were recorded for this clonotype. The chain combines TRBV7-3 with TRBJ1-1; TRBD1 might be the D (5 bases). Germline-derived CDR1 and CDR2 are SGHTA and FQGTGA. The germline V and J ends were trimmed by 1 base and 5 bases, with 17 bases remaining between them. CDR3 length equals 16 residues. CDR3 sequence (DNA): TGTGCCAGCAGCTTAATGTTGGGCAGGGTGGGGACTGAAGCTTTCTTT. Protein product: CASSLMLGRVGTEAFF. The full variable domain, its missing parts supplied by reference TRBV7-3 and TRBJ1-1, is GAGVSQTPSNKVTEKGKYVELRCDPISGHTALYWYRQSLGQGPEFLIYFQGTGAADDSGLPNDRFFAVRPEGSVSTLKIQRTERGDSAVYLCASSLMLGRVGTEAFFGQGTRLTVV.

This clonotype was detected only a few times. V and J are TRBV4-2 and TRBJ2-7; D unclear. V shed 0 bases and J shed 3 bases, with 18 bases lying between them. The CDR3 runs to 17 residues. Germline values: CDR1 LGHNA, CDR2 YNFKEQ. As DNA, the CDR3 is TGTGCCAGCAGCCAAGAGGAAGGTTTGGCAGGTTACTACGAGCAGTACTTC. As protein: CASSQEEGLAGYYEQYF.

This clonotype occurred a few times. This CDR3 is CASSSSAQNTEAFF. CDR3 coding DNA: TGTGCCAGCAGCTCCTCAGCTCAGAACACTGAAGCTTTCTTT. This chain uses TRBV7-9 with TRBJ1-1, with no clear D. The CDR3 sequence is 14 residues long. The V and J ends lost 4 bases and 1 base respectively, with 10 bases between them. Germline-derived CDR1 and CDR2 are SEHNR and FQNEAQ (reference sequence). Drawing the rest from reference TRBV7-9 and TRBJ1-1, the complete variable domain is DTGVSQNPRHKITKRGQNVTFRCDPISEHNRLYWYRQTLGQGPEFLTYFQNEAQLEKSRLLSDRFSAERPKGSFSTLEIQRTEQGDSAMYLCASSSSAQNTEAFFGQGTRLTVV.

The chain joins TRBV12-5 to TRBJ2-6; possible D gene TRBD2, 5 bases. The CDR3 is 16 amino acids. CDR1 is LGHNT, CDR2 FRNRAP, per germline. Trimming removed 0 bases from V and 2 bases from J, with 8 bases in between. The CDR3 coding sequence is TGTGCTAGTGGTTTGGTATCGAGGGCTGGGGCCAACGTCCTGACTTTC. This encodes CASGLVSRAGANVLTF.

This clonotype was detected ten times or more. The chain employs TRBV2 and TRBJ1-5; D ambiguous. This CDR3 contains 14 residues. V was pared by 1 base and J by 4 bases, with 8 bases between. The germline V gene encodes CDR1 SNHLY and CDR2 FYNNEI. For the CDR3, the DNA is TGTGCCAGCAGTGAAGAAGGGAAAAATCAGCCCCAGCATTTT. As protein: CASSEEGKNQPQHF.